This T cell receptor (beta chain) was sequenced during a study of blood T cells in healthy people across ages. The CDR3 length is 15 residues. Germline V gene data show CDR1 as SQVTM and CDR2 as ANQGSEA. Losses at the gene ends were 5 bases for V and 2 bases for J; bases not matched to a gene: 4. Using a J-beta primer mix together with a sample-barcoded 5' primer, a second PCR was run for roughly 6 to 12 cycles. TCRdb itself ran the 5' RACE reads through MiXCR, one entry per CDR3 protein. The sample lists hundreds of thousands of distinct CDR3 sequences; 40% to 50% were seen once. Study outcomes and limitations: It was held that diversity estimates obtained from one million T cells represented underestimates. More naive CD4+ cells and higher diversity were found in long-lived than in aged donors.

Comments on this clonotype: Its antigen is unknown.

This rearrangement joins TRBV29-1 to TRBJ2-3, with 13 bases fitting TRBD2. The clonotype was recovered from an elderly man in good health. Sequences were obtained from blood. In nucleotides, the CDR3 is TGCAGCGTTTTCACTAGCGGGAGGGCCACAGATACGCAGTATTTT. Translated, it gives CSVFTSGRATDTQYF.